One sample yielded the 29 T cell receptor beta chains listed below, sequenced in a study of T cells in Graves' hyperthyroidism and ophthalmopathy. The TCR beta CDR3 regions underwent amplification using RNA transcripts as the source. The HTBI set primed first-round TCR CDR3 RT-PCR. TCRdb reanalysed the multiplex PCR reads using MiXCR and keeps one entry per CDR3 protein. The table has fewer than 400,000 distinct CDR3 sequences, around a sixth seen once. Sequencing was carried out using blood. Source of these receptors: a woman between 18 and 30 years old with Graves' hyperthyroidism that later progressed to Graves' ophthalmopathy.

This clonotype showed up just a few times. V and J are TRBV6-1 and TRBJ1-2, with 7 bases matching TRBD1. The CDR3 extends over 14 amino acids. Unmatched junction bases numbered 4, after V lost 5 bases and J lost 1 base. Germline CDR1 and CDR2: MNHNS and SASEGT. CDR3: CASSRGQLNYGYTF. Written as DNA, the CDR3 is TGTGCCAGCAGTAGGGGACAGCTTAACTATGGCTACACCTTC.

The chain is built from TRBV11-2 and TRBJ2-7; D call uncertain. The CDR3 length is 12 residues. Trimming pared 6 bases from V and 4 bases from J, leaving 10 bases between. CDR1 and CDR2 from the germline V gene are SGHAT and FQNNGV. This CDR3 is CASSRRAYEQYF. The CDR3 DNA reads TGTGCCAGCAGTCGCCGCGCGTACGAGCAGTACTTC.

This clonotype was detected ten times or more. This sequence joins TRBV7-6 and TRBJ2-1; 7 bases are a match to TRBD1. CDR1 and CDR2 (germline): SGHVS, FNYEAQ. The CDR3 covers 15 residues. V was clipped by 4 bases and J by 0 bases; unmatched bases: 3. The CDR3 is CASSSRGSSYNEQFF. CDR3 DNA: TGTGCCAGCAGCTCCAGGGGGTCCTCCTACAATGAGCAGTTCTTC.

Turning to this clonotype: This sequence may be a read error, since a much larger clone differs from it by one base. The rearrangement uses TRBV7-9 and TRBJ2-1, with TRBD2 identical over 9 bases. The CDR3 length is 16 residues. In germline, CDR1 is SEHNR, CDR2 FQNEAQ (reference sequence). Trimming removed 11 bases from V and 3 bases from J; junction bases left unmatched: 14. CDR3 sequence reads: CALWEGTSRGYNEQFF. CDR3 coding DNA: TGTGCCCTTTGGGAGGGGACTAGCCGAGGCTACAATGAGCAGTTCTTC.

V is TRBV20-1 and J is TRBJ1-5; 9 bases align to TRBD1. V lost 2 bases to trimming and J lost 0 bases; unmatched junction nucleotides: 2. Germline CDR1 is DFQATT and CDR2 is SNEGSKA (reference sequence). The CDR3 has 15 amino acids. The CDR3 loop reads CSARRQGDSNQPQHF. CDR3 nucleotide sequence: TGCAGTGCTAGAAGACAGGGGGATAGCAATCAGCCCCAGCATTTT.

This clonotype showed up many times. This chain links TRBV28 with TRBJ1-5; TRBD1 matches at 10 bases. V lost 4 bases to trimming and J lost 9 bases; unmatched junction nucleotides: 6. The CDR3 covers 14 residues. Looked up from germline, CDR1 is MDHEN and CDR2 is SYDVKM. The CDR3 nucleotides are TGTGCCAGCAGTTCGGGACAGGGGAGGCGGCCCCAGCATTTT. This translates into CASSSGQGRRPQHF.

The table lists this clonotype with many counts. This chain links TRBV7-2 with TRBJ2-3; D is tentatively TRBD1 or TRBD2 (5 bases each). The CDR3 is 20 residues long. CDR1 and CDR2 (germline): SGHTA, FQGNSA. V was trimmed by 6 bases and J by 0 bases, leaving 28 bases between them. The CDR3 nucleotides read TGTGCCAGCAGTCTAGCTCCACCTCGCTCGGGGCGAACTAGCACAGATACGCAGTATTTT. This sequence encodes CASSLAPPRSGRTSTDTQYF.

This clonotype was seen ten or more times. This sequence joins TRBV27 and TRBJ2-5; either TRBD1 or TRBD2 may supply D (6 bases each). The germline V and J ends were trimmed by 6 bases and 5 bases, with 22 bases remaining between them. CDR3 length equals 16 residues. Per germline, CDR1 MNHEY and CDR2 SMNVEV (reference sequence). This CDR3 reads CASSLSLGGGWETQYF. The CDR3 DNA sequence: TGTGCCAGCAGCTTAAGCCTCGGAGGGGGATGGGAGACCCAGTACTTC.

J is TRBJ1-4 and V is TRBV10-3, with D perhaps TRBD1 (5 bases). The CDR3 totals 14 residues. V lost 3 bases and J 3 bases, leaving 8 bases between the germline ends. CDR1 and CDR2 from the germline V gene are ENHRY and SYGVKD. In DNA form, the CDR3 reads TGTGCCATCAGTGACAGGGTTTCTAATGAAAAACTGTTTTTT. Encoded protein: CAISDRVSNEKLFF.

This clonotype was observed at least ten times. V usage is TRBV2 and J usage is TRBJ2-3; D is uncertain. The CDR3 contains 12 residues. Trimming took off 9 bases at V and 7 bases at J, with 14 bases between the two ends. The germline CDR1 and CDR2 sequences are SNHLY and FYNNEI. DNA of the CDR3: TGTGCCAGAAGGGAAAATTTTAATACGCAGTATTTT. Translation gives CARRENFNTQYF.

The sample holds many counts of this clonotype. The V gene is TRBV4-1, the J gene TRBJ1-6, with 7 bases identical to TRBD1. V lost 0 bases and J lost 9; bases outside the gene matches: 8. In germline, CDR1 is MGHRA, CDR2 YSYEKL. This CDR3 comprises 16 residues. In DNA, the CDR3 is TGCGCCAGCAGCCAAGAGAAGACAGGGCCTACTTCACCCCTCCACTTT. Its translation is CASSQEKTGPTSPLHF.

J is TRBJ2-1 and V is TRBV7-9; possibly TRBD1 for D (5 bases). Trimming removed 1 base from V and 8 bases from J, with 9 bases in between. CDR1 is SEHNR, CDR2 FQNEAQ, per germline (reference sequence). The CDR3 has 13 residues. The CDR3 loop reads CASSLVRADEQFF. The CDR3 DNA reads as TGTGCCAGCAGCTTAGTCAGGGCGGATGAGCAGTTCTTC.

The chain joins TRBV25-1 to TRBJ2-7; tentative D call: TRBD1 (5 bases). The CDR3 is made up of 17 amino acids. CDR1 is MGHDK and CDR2 is SYGVNS in the germline V gene. Trimming cost V 3 bases and J 0 bases, with 18 bases left between them. CDR3 bases: TGTGCCAGCAGTGATGCCGATGGGGCCTTAAGCTCCTACGAGCAGTACTTC. Protein product: CASSDADGALSSYEQYF.

This clonotype was observed a handful of times. The chain links TRBV30 to TRBJ2-5; a possible D gene is TRBD2 (6 bases). CDR1 and CDR2 from the germline V gene are GTSNPN and SVGIG (reference sequence). The V and J ends lost 6 bases and 0 bases respectively, with 20 bases between them. The CDR3 runs to 16 residues. The chain's CDR3 is CACIPSALTYQETQYF. The CDR3 DNA is TGTGCCTGCATCCCTAGCGCACTAACTTACCAAGAGACCCAGTACTTC.

The gene calls are TRBV19 and TRBJ2-6; D could derive from TRBD1 or TRBD2 (5 bases each). From germline, CDR1 is LNHDA and CDR2 SQIVND (reference sequence). The V and J ends lost 3 bases and 4 bases respectively, with 10 bases between them. The CDR3 extends over 15 amino acids. The CDR3 DNA sequence: TGTGCCAGTAGTATTAGAGGGGAGGGGGCCAACGTCCTGACTTTC. Translation gives CASSIRGEGANVLTF.

This clonotype was counted ten times or more. V gene TRBV7-9 combines with J gene TRBJ2-7; the D is unclear. The CDR3 length is 17 residues. V was shortened by 4 bases and J by 0 bases, with 19 bases between the two germline ends. CDR1 and CDR2 (germline): SEHNR, FQNEAQ (reference sequence). The CDR3 region has the DNA TGTGCCAGCAGCTCCCTCCTCCCGACGGTGAGCTCCTACGAGCAGTACTTC. It yields the protein CASSSLLPTVSSYEQYF.

V usage is TRBV28 and J usage is TRBJ1-2; D is perhaps TRBD1 (5 bases). Trimming left V 9 bases short and J 3 bases short, with 11 bases between. Germline V gene sequence: CDR1 MDHEN, CDR2 SYDVKM. This CDR3 has 12 residues. CDR3: CASFRDYYGYTF. The CDR3 DNA reads TGTGCCAGTTTCAGGGATTACTATGGCTACACCTTC.

The chain has TRBV2 and TRBJ2-1, with D possibly TRBD2 on 6 matching bases. The CDR3 covers 14 residues. Germline V gene lookup returns CDR1 SNHLY and CDR2 FYNNEI. The V end lost 11 bases, the J end lost 0 bases, and 14 bases lay between the germline ends. Here the CDR3 DNA reads TGTGCCGAATCTGCCGGGAGCTCCTACAATGAGCAGTTCTTC. Its protein is CAESAGSSYNEQFF. The full variable domain, in which reference TRBV2 and TRBJ2-1 provide the parts outside the CDR3, is EPEVTQTPSHQVTQMGQEVILRCVPISNHLYFYWYRQILGQKVEFLVSFYNNEISEKSEIFDDQFSVERPDGSNFTLKIRSTKLEDSAMYFCAESAGSSYNEQFFGPGTRLTVL.

This clonotype has just a few counts. Possible read error: a much larger clone is one base away. This chain connects TRBV20-1 to TRBJ2-5; 8 bases map to TRBD2. CDR1 is DFQATT, CDR2 SNEGSKA, per germline (reference sequence). This CDR3 is 14 amino acids long. V trimming: 5 bases; J trimming: 3 bases; junction bases outside the gene matches: 8. CDR3 region: CSAGGVAGKETQYF. CDR3 sequence (DNA): TGCAGTGCTGGGGGGGTAGCGGGAAAAGAGACCCAGTACTTC.

In this sample, this clonotype turned up many times. V and J are TRBV2 and TRBJ2-1; D assignment may be TRBD1 or TRBD2 (6 bases each). The ends were cut back, 8 bases at V and 4 bases at J, with 18 bases in the middle. There are 15 residues in the CDR3. Germline CDR1 SNHLY, CDR2 FYNNEI. The CDR3 here is CASARGLLGYNEQFF. In DNA, the CDR3 is TGTGCCAGCGCCCGGGGGCTGCTCGGGTACAATGAGCAGTTCTTC.

The chain employs TRBV7-9 and TRBJ2-1; 16 positions match TRBD2. The V and J ends lost 5 bases and 6 bases, in that order; junction bases with no gene match: 10. The CDR3 has 18 amino acids. Per the germline V gene, CDR1 is SEHNR and CDR2 is FQNEAQ (reference sequence). The CDR3 nucleotides are TGTGCCAGCAGCGAGTCGGGACTAGCGGGAGGGCCCCTCAATGAGCAGTTCTTC. Amino acids: CASSESGLAGGPLNEQFF.

This clonotype occurred a few times. The chain has TRBV20-1 and TRBJ2-4; D tentatively fits TRBD1 or TRBD2 (9 bases each). This CDR3 has 19 residues. Trimming removed 6 bases from V and 11 bases from J, with 38 bases in between. Germline loops: CDR1 DFQATT, CDR2 SNEGSKA (reference sequence). CDR3 in amino acids: CSALGRDRDYSGSLLVQYF. CDR3 sequence (DNA): TGCAGTGCCCTCGGACGGGACAGGGACTATAGCGGGAGTCTGTTAGTTCAGTACTTC.

This clonotype was counted between two and nine times. This chain joins TRBV9 and TRBJ2-7, with 9 bases matching TRBD2. This CDR3 is 18 amino acids long. Trimming cost V 3 bases and J 0 bases; bases outside gene matches: 13. Germline-derived CDR1 and CDR2 are SGDLS and YYNGEE. CDR3 nucleotides: TGTGCCAGCAGCGCCGTACCTAGCGGGACTTACTCCTCCTACGAGCAGTACTTC. Translating it yields CASSAVPSGTYSSYEQYF.

As to this clonotype: This may stem from a read error, because a much larger clone lies one nucleotide away. The J gene is TRBJ2-4, the V gene TRBV3-1; D unresolved. CDR3 length: 15 amino acids. Germline V gives CDR1 LGHDT, CDR2 YNNKEL (reference sequence). This CDR3 is CASSQGVRAENIQYF. CDR3 DNA: TGTGCCAGCAGCCAAGGAGTTCGAGCCGAAAACATTCAGTACTTC.

This clonotype was seen at least ten times. The rearrangement joins TRBV3-1 to TRBJ2-4; 10 positions match TRBD1. The V and J ends lost 1 base and 6 bases, in that order; junction bases with no gene match: 6. This CDR3 is 16 amino acids long. Germline lookup yields CDR1 LGHDT and CDR2 YNNKEL (reference sequence). DNA for the CDR3: TGTGCCAGCAGCCAAGTTAGGACAGGGGGGGGAAACATTCAGTACTTC. This translates into CASSQVRTGGGNIQYF.

This clonotype was observed at least ten times. V and J are TRBV20-1 and TRBJ2-7, with 7 bases matching TRBD1. The CDR3 totals 13 residues. V lost 3 bases to trimming and J lost 3 bases; unmatched junction nucleotides: 5. Germline V CDR1 and CDR2: DFQATT, SNEGSKA (reference sequence). The CDR3 DNA reads as TGCAGTGCTAGCACCGGGACAGACTACGAGCAGTACTTC. This codes for CSASTGTDYEQYF.

In this sample, this clonotype turned up a few times. The chain combines TRBV18 with TRBJ2-5, with TRBD1 as a possible D gene (5 bases). This CDR3 region has 14 residues. V dropped 3 bases and J dropped 13 bases, with 21 bases sitting between them. Germline values: CDR1 KGHSH, CDR2 LQKENI. The CDR3 spells CASSPETEASETYF. The CDR3 bases are TGTGCCAGCTCACCGGAGACAGAGGCTTCTGAGACGTACTTC. The full variable domain, rest sourced from reference TRBV18 and TRBJ2-5, is NAGVMQNPRHLVRRRGQEARLRCSPMKGHSHVYWYRQLPEEGLKFMVYLQKENIIDESGMPKERFSAEFPKEGPSILRIQQVVRGDSAAYFCASSPETEASETYFGPGTRLLVL.

This clonotype was seen a handful of times. This chain uses TRBV7-9 with TRBJ2-3, with D possibly matching TRBD2 (5 bases). CDR3 length: 13 residues. V lost 2 bases and J lost 14, with 17 bases in between. Germline lookup yields CDR1 SEHNR and CDR2 FQNEAQ (reference sequence). The CDR3 DNA follows: TGTGCCAGCAGCTTATTAGTGGGAGCAGAATGGTATTTT. This sequence encodes CASSLLVGAEWYF.

This sequence joins TRBV5-1 and TRBJ2-1, with D unclear. Germline V CDR1 and CDR2: SGHRS, YFSETQ. Trimming took off 2 bases at V and 0 bases at J, with 9 bases between the two ends. This CDR3 region has 15 residues. The CDR3 spells CASSFTQSSYNEQFF. The CDR3 bases are TGCGCCAGCAGCTTTACACAGAGCTCCTACAATGAGCAGTTCTTC.